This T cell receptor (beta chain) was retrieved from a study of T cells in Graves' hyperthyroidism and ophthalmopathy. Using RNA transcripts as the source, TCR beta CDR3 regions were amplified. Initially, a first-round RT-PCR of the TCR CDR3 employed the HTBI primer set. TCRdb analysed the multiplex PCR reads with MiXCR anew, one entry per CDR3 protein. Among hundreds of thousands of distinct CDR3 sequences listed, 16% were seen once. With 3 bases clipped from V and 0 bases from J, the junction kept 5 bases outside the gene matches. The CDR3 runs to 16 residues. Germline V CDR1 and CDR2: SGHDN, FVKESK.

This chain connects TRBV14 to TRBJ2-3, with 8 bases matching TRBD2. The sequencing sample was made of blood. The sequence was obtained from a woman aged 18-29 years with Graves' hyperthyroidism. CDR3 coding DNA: TGTGCCAGCAGCCACGGTCGGGGGGGGAGCACAGATACGCAGTATTTT. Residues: CASSHGRGGSTDTQYF. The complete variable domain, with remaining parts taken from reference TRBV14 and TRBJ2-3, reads EAGVTQFPSHSVIEKGQTVTLRCDPISGHDNLYWYRRVMGKEIKFLLHFVKESKQDESGMPNNRFLAERTGGTYSTLKVQPAELEDSGVYFCASSHGRGGSTDTQYFGPGTRLTVL.